The rows below give T cell receptor beta chains drawn from one sample of a study of metastatic and nonmetastatic thyroid tumors. Through MiXCR, TCRdb re-clonotyped the PCR reads. The top ten hold about 9.8% of the sample, which has around 45,000 clones, about 4% seen once. Sequenced material: blood. These receptors all stem from a female donor with papillary thyroid cancer or a benign thyroid nodule (not recorded which). Some clones in this sample may be carry-over from other donors' samples. Each CDR3 is given with its conserved first and last residue. D genes are given only for firm matches. Size values are once, few and many counts, or a class for expanded clones, and some rows have none.

J gene	clone size	V gene	D gene	CDR3 DNA	CDR3 protein
TRBJ1-3	many	TRBV2	.	TGTGCCAGCAGTGTGGACTGGGGAGGAAACACCATATATTTT	CASSVDWGGNTIYF
TRBJ2-2	few	TRBV30	.	TGTGCCTGGAGTGAGGTGAACACCGGGGAGCTGTTTTTT	CAWSEVNTGELFF
TRBJ2-1	.	TRBV6-1	.	TGTGCCAGCACCCAGCAGGAATACAATGAGCAGTTCTTC	CASTQQEYNEQFF
TRBJ2-1	many	TRBV19	TRBD2	TGTGCCAGTGGATCGAGCGGGGGAACGGGGTTCTTC	CASGSSGGTGFF
TRBJ2-2	.	TRBV28	TRBD1	TGTGCCAGCAGTTCCTCGGACAGGGGGGTCGGAGGGGAGCTGTTTTTT	CASSSSDRGVGGELFF
TRBJ1-2	many	TRBV20-1	TRBD1	TGCAGTGCTAGCACAGGGGACTTCTATGGCTACACCTTC	CSASTGDFYGYTF
TRBJ1-6	few	TRBV6-1	TRBD1	TGTGCCAGCAGTGAAGCCGAGCAGGGGGGTTCACCCCTCCACTTT	CASSEAEQGGSPLHF
TRBJ2-3	few	TRBV6-4	TRBD2	TGTGCCAGCAGTCCCGATCAGGGAGGGGCAGATACGCAGTATTTT	CASSPDQGGADTQYF
TRBJ1-2	.	TRBV20-1	TRBD1	TGCAGTGCTCCTGACAGGGGGTATGGCTACACCTTC	CSAPDRGYGYTF
TRBJ1-6	.	TRBV6-1	.	TGTGCCAGCGCAGGAGCGTGGAATTCACCCCTCCACTTT	CASAGAWNSPLHF
TRBJ2-5	many	TRBV29-1	.	TGCAGCGTTGGGGCAGCCCAAGAGACCCAGTACTTC	CSVGAAQETQYF
TRBJ1-6	few	TRBV18	.	TGTGCCAGCTCACCCGGTCTGCGTGGGAAGGGCCATAATTCACCCCTCCACTTT	CASSPGLRGKGHNSPLHF
TRBJ1-1	many	TRBV29-1	.	TGCAGCGGTGAACAGGGAAGGGCCACTGAAGCTTTCTTT	CSGEQGRATEAFF
TRBJ2-1	many	TRBV20-1	TRBD2	TGCAGTGCTATCTTCTTGCGGGAGGGACGCTCCTACAATGAGCAGTTCTTC	CSAIFLREGRSYNEQFF
TRBJ1-2	few	TRBV6-4	.	TGTGCCAGCAGTTTACCGCCTTTTGGCTACACCTTC	CASSLPPFGYTF
TRBJ2-5	many	TRBV12-3/TRBV12-4	.	TGTGCCAGCAGTCCGAATGATGGGGGCCAAGAGACCCAGTACTTC	CASSPNDGGQETQYF
TRBJ1-2	many	TRBV19	.	TGTGCCAGTGTCTGGAAAACAGGCCAGGGAGGCTATGGCTACACCTTC	CASVWKTGQGGYGYTF
TRBJ2-6	many	TRBV27	.	TGTGCCAGCAAATTCTTGGGGGACTCTGGGGCCAACGTCCTGACTTTC	CASKFLGDSGANVLTF
TRBJ1-2	few	TRBV20-1	.	TGCAGTGTCAGAGTTGGGTGGGCGGGTGGCTACACCTTC	CSVRVGWAGGYTF
TRBJ1-1	many	TRBV7-8	.	TGTGCCAGCAGCTACGGGACGAACACTGAAGCTTTCTTT	CASSYGTNTEAFF
TRBJ1-6	many	TRBV5-1	.	TGCGCCAGCAGCTTGGTTCCGGGGGCGAATTCACCCCTCCACTTT	CASSLVPGANSPLHF
TRBJ2-5	many	TRBV20-1	.	TGCAGTGCCCCCCCCGGGCCAGGATGGCAACAGGGAGAGACCCAGTACTTC	CSAPPGPGWQQGETQYF
TRBJ2-7	many	TRBV18	.	TGTGCCAGCTCACCACCTTCCCAGGGACGGTACGAGCAGTACTTC	CASSPPSQGRYEQYF
TRBJ2-5	.	TRBV20-1	.	TGCAGTGCTGAGGACGGCCCAGCCAAGTACTTC	CSAEDGPAKYF